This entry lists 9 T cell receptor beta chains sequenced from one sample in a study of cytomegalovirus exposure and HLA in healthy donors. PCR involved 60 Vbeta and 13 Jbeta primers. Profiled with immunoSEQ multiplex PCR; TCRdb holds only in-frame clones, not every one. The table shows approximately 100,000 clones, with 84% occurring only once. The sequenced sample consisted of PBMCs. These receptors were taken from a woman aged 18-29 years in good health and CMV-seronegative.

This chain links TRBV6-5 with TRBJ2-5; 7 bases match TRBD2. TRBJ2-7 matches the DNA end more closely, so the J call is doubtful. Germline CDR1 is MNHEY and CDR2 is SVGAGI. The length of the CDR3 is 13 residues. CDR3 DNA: TGTGCCAGCCGGGAGGCAGGGACCTACGAGCAGTACTTC. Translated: CASREAGTYEQYF.

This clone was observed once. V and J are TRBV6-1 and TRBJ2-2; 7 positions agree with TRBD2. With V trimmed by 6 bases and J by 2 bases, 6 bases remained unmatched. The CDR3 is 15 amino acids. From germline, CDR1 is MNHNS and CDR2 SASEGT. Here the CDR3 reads CASSGGIDNTGELFF. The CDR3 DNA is TGTGCCAGCAGCGGGGGGATAGATAACACCGGGGAGCTGTTTTTT.

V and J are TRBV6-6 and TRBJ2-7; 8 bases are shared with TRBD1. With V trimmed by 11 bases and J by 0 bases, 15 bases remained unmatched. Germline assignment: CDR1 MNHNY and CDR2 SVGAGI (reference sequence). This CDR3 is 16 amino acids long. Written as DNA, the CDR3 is TGTGCCGCGTTAGGTTTTGGGGACAGGAGCTCCTACGAGCAGTACTTC. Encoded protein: CAALGFGDRSSYEQYF.

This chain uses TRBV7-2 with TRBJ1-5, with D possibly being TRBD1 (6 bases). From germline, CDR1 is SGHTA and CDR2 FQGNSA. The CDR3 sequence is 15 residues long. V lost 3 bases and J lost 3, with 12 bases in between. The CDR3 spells CASSLGGLSNQPQHF. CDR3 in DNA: TGTGCCAGCAGCTTGGGGGGGCTTTCCAATCAGCCCCAGCATTTT.

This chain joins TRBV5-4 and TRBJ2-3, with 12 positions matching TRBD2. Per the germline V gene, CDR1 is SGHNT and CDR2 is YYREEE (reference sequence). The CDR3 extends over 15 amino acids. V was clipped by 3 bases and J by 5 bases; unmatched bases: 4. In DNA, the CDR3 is TGTGCCAGCAGCTCTAGCGGGGGGGTGAGAGATACGCAGTATTTT. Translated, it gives CASSSSGGVRDTQYF. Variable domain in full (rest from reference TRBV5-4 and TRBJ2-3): ETGVTQSPTHLIKTRGQQVTLRCSSQSGHNTVSWYQQALGQGPQFIFQYYREEENGRGNFPPRFSGLQFPNYSSELNVNALELDDSALYLCASSSSGGVRDTQYFGPGTRLTVL.

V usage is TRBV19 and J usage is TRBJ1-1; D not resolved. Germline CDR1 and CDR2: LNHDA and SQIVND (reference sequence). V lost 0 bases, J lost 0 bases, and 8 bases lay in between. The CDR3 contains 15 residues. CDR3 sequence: CASSIDGKLNTEAFF. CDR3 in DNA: TGTGCCAGTAGTATAGACGGGAAGTTGAACACTGAAGCTTTCTTT.

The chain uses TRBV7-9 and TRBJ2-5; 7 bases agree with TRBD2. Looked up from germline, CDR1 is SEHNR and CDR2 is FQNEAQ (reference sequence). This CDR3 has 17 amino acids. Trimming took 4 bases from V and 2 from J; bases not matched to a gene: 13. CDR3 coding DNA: TGTGCCAGCAGCTCGAAGGCGGGGGTTAGTAATCAAGAGACCCAGTACTTC. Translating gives CASSSKAGVSNQETQYF.

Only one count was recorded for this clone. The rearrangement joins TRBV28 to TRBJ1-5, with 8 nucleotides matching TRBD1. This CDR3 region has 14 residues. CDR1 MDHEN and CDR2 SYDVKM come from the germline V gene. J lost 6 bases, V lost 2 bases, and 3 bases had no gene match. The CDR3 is CASSLADRAQPQHF. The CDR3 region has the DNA TGTGCCAGCAGTTTAGCGGACAGGGCTCAGCCCCAGCATTTT.

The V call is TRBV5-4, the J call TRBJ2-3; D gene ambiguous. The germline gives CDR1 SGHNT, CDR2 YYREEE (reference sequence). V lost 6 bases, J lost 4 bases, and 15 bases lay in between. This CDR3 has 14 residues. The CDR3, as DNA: TGTGCCAGCAATTCCCACCGAGAGCCAGATACGCAGTATTTT. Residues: CASNSHREPDTQYF. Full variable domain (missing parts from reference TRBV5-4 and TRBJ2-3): ETGVTQSPTHLIKTRGQQVTLRCSSQSGHNTVSWYQQALGQGPQFIFQYYREEENGRGNFPPRFSGLQFPNYSSELNVNALELDDSALYLCASNSHREPDTQYFGPGTRLTVL.